These 3 T cell receptor beta chains were all obtained from the same sample, sequenced in a study of blood T cell repertoires in COVID-19. TCRdb's table, derived via immunoSEQ multiplex PCR, lists solely in-frame clones and lacks some. The sample holds 84,000 or so clones, approximately 79% seen once. The sequenced sample was peripheral blood. The receptor source for this set is a man between 65 and 85 years old with acute or convalescent COVID-19.

V gene TRBV5-1 combines with J gene TRBJ1-1; 9 bases match TRBD1. V trimming: 0 bases; J trimming: 4 bases; junction bases outside the gene matches: 1. This CDR3 has 14 amino acids. Germline-derived CDR1 and CDR2 are SGHRS and YFSETQ. CDR3 loop: CASSLGQGGTEAFF. CDR3 DNA: TGCGCCAGCAGCTTGGGACAGGGGGGCACTGAAGCTTTCTTT.

Only a few counts were recorded for this clone. V is TRBV5-6 and J is TRBJ2-7, with 7 bases that match TRBD2. The germline CDR1 and CDR2 sequences are SGHDT and YYEEEE. This CDR3 has 13 residues. V lost 4 bases and J lost 8; bases outside the gene matches: 9. The CDR3 DNA reads as TGTGCCAGCAGCACAGGACACGGGGGGAAGCAGTACTTC. Its translation is CASSTGHGGKQYF.

This sequence joins TRBV28 and TRBJ1-1, with TRBD1 as a possible D gene (5 bases). The CDR3 is made up of 16 amino acids. Germline V lookup: CDR1 MDHEN, CDR2 SYDVKM. Between the trimmed V and J ends, which lost 2 bases and 1 base, there was a span of 14 bases. CDR3 sequence (DNA): TGTGCCAGCAGTTTACCTGTACGGGACTCGAACACTGAAGCTTTCTTT. Translating gives CASSLPVRDSNTEAFF.